This TCR beta chain came from a study of cytomegalovirus exposure and HLA in healthy donors. Study findings and constraints: About 87% or about 30% of the time was how often most TCR beta V segments were productive, according to an earlier analysis.

A note on this clone: Its antigen is as yet unknown. A junction boundary mismatches the germline segment, possibly from a read error. Other DNA sequences in this sample translate to the same CDR3.

The PCR had 60 Vbeta and 13 Jbeta primers. The protocol was immunoSEQ multiplex PCR, while the TCRdb copy is restricted to in-frame clones and leaves out a portion. This table has roughly 200,000 clones, roughly 87% appearing once. The clonotype was recovered from a man aged 50-59 years in good health and CMV-seronegative. What was sequenced was PBMCs.

As DNA, the CDR3 is TGTGCCAGCAGCTTGGCCGGAGGGGGCAACTATGGCTACACCTTC. Its protein is CASSLAGGGNYGYTF. The chain employs TRBV5-1 and TRBJ1-2, with 7 bases fitting TRBD1. The CDR3 sequence is 15 residues long. From germline, CDR1 is SGHRS and CDR2 YFSETQ.